The present entry profiles one TCR beta chain with its context. Its binding antigen is unknown. Nothing much larger sits one base from this clone, and base qualities are not available. The sample originates from a study of a mutant IDH1 vaccine in newly diagnosed glioma (dated by TCRdb to the early 2020s). In the study overall: Of the 32 patients who were treated, around 62% were male and about 40% were female, and the mean age was about 37 years. Prior to enrollment, patients had been given standard therapy consisting of radiotherapy alone, temozolomide alone, or radiochemotherapy with temozolomide, with the combination given to most patients. For exploratory analyses, 25 to 30 treated patients had longitudinal TCRB deep sequencing done wherever samples were available. Peripheral blood samples were drawn at six visits, namely V03 (baseline), V05, V07, V10, V12 and V13. Findings and caveats that apply to the study as a whole: No apparent relationship was observed between pseudoprogression and alterations in the top peripheral T cell clonotypes detected by TCRB sequencing. Availability determined which PBMC samples were chosen for TCRB deep sequencing. The authors stated that sample limitations prevented analyses of patient blood samples from being reproduced. Immune responses induced by the vaccine were seen in 93.3% of patients across multiple MHC alleles.

Receptor libraries were prepared by the immunoSEQ multiplex PCR assay. Rearranged TCR beta chain sequences were amplified using the hsTCRB Kit according to the manufacturer's protocol. An Illumina MiSeq was used to sequence the TCRB libraries. Per the original workflow: The kit vendor's proprietary platform handled demultiplexing, trimming and gene mapping. In TCRdb, the immuneACCESS table is reduced to in-frame sequences with V and J assigned. These tables do not hold every clone; where another copy was compared, an unresolved V gene accounts for under half, and the others remain unexplained. V and J calls and clone size come straight from that table; D and trimming were deduced from the DNA. The sample records 50,000 to 75,000 clones, about 91% of which are singletons. Over 2.5% of the sample rests with the top ten. According to the study, the label for this sample's time point signals: baseline, week 1 (first vaccination visit). The sample's treatment or condition, from its label and the paper: pre-vaccination baseline after standard-of-care therapy. The donors had newly diagnosed IDH1-mutant astrocytomas of WHO grade 3 or 4 that showed loss of nuclear ATRX. The samples were drawn from NOA16, a multicentre, single-arm, open-label phase I trial in Germany that tested a mutant IDH1 peptide vaccine in humans for the first time. For immunogenicity testing, the blood drawn at visit V03 was used as the baseline sample. Genomic DNA for TCRB sequencing was extracted from EDTA blood using the DNeasy Blood and Tissue Kit.

For CDR1 and CDR2, the germline V gene lists MDHEN and SYDVKM. The CDR3 starts with the cysteine, ends with the phenylalanine, and has 12 residues. The kept DNA is CDR3 alone, 36 bases in frame from the first base. V and J are truncated by 2 bases and 6 bases respectively, leaving an intervening sequence of 8 bases. This specimen consisted of PBMCs, obtained from a glioma patient treated with radiotherapy, temozolomide or both. Rearrangement joined TRBV28 to TRBJ2-7, with the D gene call left open. This clonotype was sampled from a man aged 50 to 59 with glioma. CDR3 loop: CASSLGPAEQYF. Read as DNA, the sequence is TGTGCCAGCAGTTTAGGGCCAGCCGAGCAGTACTTC.